The entry below gives a single T cell receptor (beta chain) sequence along with its context. The source of the sample is a study of blood T cell repertoires in COVID-19. As for the study in general: T cells, B-cell-depleted T cells, or PBMCs provided the cDNA or gDNA that served as material.

The participants were between about 18 and 90 years old and came from some 23 US areas. Participant-reported clinical history was the basis for cohort assignment. This CDR3 has 15 residues. V gave up 5 bases and J gave up 5 bases; unmatched junction bases: 4. Looked up from germline, CDR1 is SGHRS and CDR2 is YFSETQ. Some clones are missing from TCRdb's copy, which holds only in-frame ones; the method was immunoSEQ multiplex PCR. The sample lists under 250,000 clones, under 90% occurring once. Sequenced sample: PBMCs or T cells enriched from blood (not recorded which). This TCR was sampled from a woman aged 25 to 39 with acute COVID-19. The rearrangement links TRBV5-1 to TRBJ2-5, with 15 bases that match TRBD2. The CDR3, as DNA: TGCGCCAGCAGGGGACTAGCGGGGGGCCCCGAGACCCAGTACTTC. It specifies CASRGLAGGPETQYF.